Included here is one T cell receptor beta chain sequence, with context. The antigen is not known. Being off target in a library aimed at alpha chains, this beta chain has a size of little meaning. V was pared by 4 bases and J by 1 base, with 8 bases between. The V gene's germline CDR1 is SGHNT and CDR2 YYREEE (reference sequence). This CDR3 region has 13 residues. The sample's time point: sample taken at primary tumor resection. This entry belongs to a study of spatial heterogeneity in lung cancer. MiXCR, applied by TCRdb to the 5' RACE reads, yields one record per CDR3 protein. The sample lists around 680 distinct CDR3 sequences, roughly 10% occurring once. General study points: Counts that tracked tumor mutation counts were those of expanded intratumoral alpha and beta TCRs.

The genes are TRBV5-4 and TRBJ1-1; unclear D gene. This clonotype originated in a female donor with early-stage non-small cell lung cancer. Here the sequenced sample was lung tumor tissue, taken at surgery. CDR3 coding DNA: TGTGCCAGCAGCCCCGACCCGAACACTGAAGCTTTCTTT. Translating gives CASSPDPNTEAFF.